These T cell receptor beta chains were read from a single sample in a study of vaccination and CD4 T cells after COVID-19. TCRdb independently ran MiXCR on the PCR reads; one entry per CDR3 protein. The profile covers approximately 8,700 distinct CDR3 sequences, with around 60% appearing a single time and approximately 17% taken by the ten largest. These receptors' targets are unknown. What was sequenced was CD4+ T cells from blood, cultured in vitro. These receptors all stem from a human donor who had recovered from COVID-19. Both conserved end residues are part of each CDR3. D genes are given only for firm matches. Some rows mark clone size as missing; the rest say once, few, many or name a class of expanded clone.

J: TRBJ2-2
D: .
V: TRBV11-2
size: .
CDR3: CASSFGASATGELFF
DNA: TGTGCCAGCAGCTTTGGGGCTAGCGCCACCGGGGAGCTGTTTTTT

J: TRBJ2-1
D: .
V: TRBV20-1
size: .
CDR3: CSGERYNEQFF
DNA: TGCAGCGGCGAACGGTACAATGAGCAGTTCTTC

J: TRBJ2-2
D: TRBD1
V: TRBV7-2
size: few
CDR3: CASSLVGTGGTGELFF
DNA: TGTGCCAGCAGCTTAGTAGGGACAGGGGGCACCGGGGAGCTGTTTTTT

J: TRBJ2-2
D: .
V: TRBV7-9
size: .
CDR3: CASSALHYTGPGELFF
DNA: TGTGCCAGCAGCGCGCTCCACTATACAGGGCCCGGGGAGCTGTTTTTT

J: TRBJ2-2
D: .
V: TRBV20-1
size: .
CDR3: CSGRGQFFGAGELFF
DNA: TGCAGCGGGCGGGGTCAGTTCTTCGGTGCCGGGGAGCTGTTTTTT

J: TRBJ2-3
D: TRBD2
V: TRBV5-1
size: .
CDR3: CASSRTSGSSDTQYF
DNA: TGCGCCAGCAGTCGGACTAGCGGGAGTTCGGATACGCAGTATTTT

J: TRBJ2-3
D: TRBD1
V: TRBV27
size: .
CDR3: CASSKDRGVPDTQYF
DNA: TGTGCCAGCAGCAAGGACAGGGGGGTTCCAGATACGCAGTATTTT

J: TRBJ1-2
D: .
V: TRBV2
size: .
CDR3: CASSPDDGYTF
DNA: TGTGCCAGCAGTCCCGACGATGGCTACACCTTC

J: TRBJ1-2
D: .
V: TRBV7-9
size: .
CDR3: CASSLIRVQYTF
DNA: TGTGCCAGCAGCTTAATCCGGGTCCAATACACCTTC

J: TRBJ2-5
D: TRBD2
V: TRBV20-1
size: .
CDR3: CSATSGGYQETQYF
DNA: TGCAGTGCGACTAGCGGGGGTTACCAAGAGACCCAGTACTTC

J: TRBJ2-7
D: .
V: TRBV7-8
size: .
CDR3: CASSRTPSLDRRATYEQYF
DNA: TGTGCCAGCAGCCGAACCCCCTCCCTCGACAGGCGAGCCACCTACGAGCAGTACTTC

J: TRBJ2-7
D: TRBD1
V: TRBV19
size: .
CDR3: CASSRTGGYEQYF
DNA: TGTGCCAGTAGTAGGACAGGGGGCTACGAGCAGTACTTC

J: TRBJ2-1
D: .
V: TRBV27
size: .
CDR3: CASSGRDKTGYEQFF
DNA: TGTGCCAGCAGCGGACGGGACAAAACGGGCTATGAGCAGTTCTTC

J: TRBJ1-5
D: .
V: TRBV19
size: .
CDR3: CASSARGTYSNQPQHF
DNA: TGTGCCAGTAGTGCGAGGGGGACTTATAGCAATCAGCCCCAGCATTTT

J: TRBJ2-7
D: TRBD2
V: TRBV20-1
size: .
CDR3: CSASLTSGGYEQYF
DNA: TGCAGTGCTAGCCTCACTAGCGGGGGGTACGAGCAGTACTTC

J: TRBJ1-6
D: .
V: TRBV11-1
size: .
CDR3: CASSLGFGPRPLHF
DNA: TGTGCCAGCAGCTTAGGATTCGGGCCACGGCCCCTCCACTTT

J: TRBJ1-1
D: .
V: TRBV20-1
size: few
CDR3: CSARDHGLNTEAFF
DNA: TGCAGTGCTAGAGACCACGGCCTGAACACTGAAGCTTTCTTT

J: TRBJ1-1
D: TRBD1
V: TRBV19
size: .
CDR3: CASRTQGQNTEAFF
DNA: TGTGCCAGTAGGACACAGGGGCAGAACACTGAAGCTTTCTTT

J: TRBJ2-2
D: .
V: TRBV5-5
size: .
CDR3: CASSSGWADTGELFF
DNA: TGTGCCAGCAGCTCCGGATGGGCGGACACCGGGGAGCTGTTTTTT

J: TRBJ2-1
D: TRBD2
V: TRBV7-2
size: .
CDR3: CASSHGLAGNNEQFF
DNA: TGTGCCAGCAGTCACGGACTAGCGGGTAACAATGAGCAGTTCTTC

J: TRBJ1-5
D: .
V: TRBV6-1
size: few
CDR3: CASATRGGNQPQHF
DNA: TGTGCCAGCGCGACGAGGGGCGGCAATCAGCCCCAGCATTTT

J: TRBJ2-7
D: .
V: TRBV7-2
size: .
CDR3: CASSSRDSFRSVGTRGGYEQYF
DNA: TGTGCCAGCAGCTCACGGGACAGCTTTAGGTCGGTCGGGACTAGAGGGGGTTACGAGCAGTACTTC

J: TRBJ1-5
D: .
V: TRBV10-3
size: once
CDR3: CATGAGNQPQHF
DNA: TGTGCCACTGGAGCAGGGAATCAGCCCCAGCATTTT

J: TRBJ1-2
D: .
V: TRBV6-1
size: .
CDR3: CASRGEYGYTF
DNA: TGTGCCAGCAGGGGAGAATATGGCTACACCTTC

J: TRBJ1-2
D: .
V: TRBV20-1
size: .
CDR3: CSATGGTSGYGYTF
DNA: TGCAGTGCCACAGGAGGGACCTCAGGGTATGGCTACACCTTC

J: TRBJ2-3
D: TRBD2
V: TRBV6-1
size: .
CDR3: CASSPELAGVIDTQYF
DNA: TGTGCCAGCAGTCCCGAACTAGCGGGAGTGATAGATACGCAGTATTTT

J: TRBJ2-5
D: TRBD2
V: TRBV20-1
size: .
CDR3: CSALGTSGTQETQYF
DNA: TGCAGTGCTCTCGGGACTAGCGGGACCCAAGAGACCCAGTACTTC

J: TRBJ2-1
D: TRBD2
V: TRBV19
size: .
CDR3: CASRSSGRSNEQFF
DNA: TGTGCCAGTAGATCTAGCGGGAGAAGCAATGAGCAGTTCTTC

J: TRBJ2-7
D: TRBD1
V: TRBV16
size: .
CDR3: CASSQSGQGLGQYF
DNA: TGTGCCAGCAGCCAGTCCGGACAGGGCTTAGGGCAGTACTTC